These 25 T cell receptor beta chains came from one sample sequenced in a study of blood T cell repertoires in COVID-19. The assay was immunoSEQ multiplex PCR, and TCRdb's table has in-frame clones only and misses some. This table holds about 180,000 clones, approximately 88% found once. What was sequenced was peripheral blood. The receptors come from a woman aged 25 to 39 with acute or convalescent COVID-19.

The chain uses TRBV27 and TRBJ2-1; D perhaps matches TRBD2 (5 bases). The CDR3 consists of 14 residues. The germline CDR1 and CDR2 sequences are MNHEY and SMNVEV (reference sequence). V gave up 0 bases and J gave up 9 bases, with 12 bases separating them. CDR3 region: CASSLSGEGSEQFF. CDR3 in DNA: TGTGCCAGCAGTTTATCGGGAGAGGGAAGTGAGCAGTTCTTC.

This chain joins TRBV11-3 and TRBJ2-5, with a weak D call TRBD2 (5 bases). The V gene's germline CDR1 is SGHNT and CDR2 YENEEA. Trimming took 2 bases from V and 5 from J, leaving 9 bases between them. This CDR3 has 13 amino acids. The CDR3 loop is CASSLRGIETQYF. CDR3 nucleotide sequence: TGTGCCAGCAGCTTACGAGGGATTGAGACCCAGTACTTC.

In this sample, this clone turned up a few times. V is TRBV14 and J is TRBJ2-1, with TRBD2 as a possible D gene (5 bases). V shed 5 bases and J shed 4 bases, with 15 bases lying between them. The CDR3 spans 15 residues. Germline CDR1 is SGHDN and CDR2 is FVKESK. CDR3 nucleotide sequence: TGTGCCAGCAGCTTTACTAGTCATCCATACAATGAGCAGTTCTTC. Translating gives CASSFTSHPYNEQFF.

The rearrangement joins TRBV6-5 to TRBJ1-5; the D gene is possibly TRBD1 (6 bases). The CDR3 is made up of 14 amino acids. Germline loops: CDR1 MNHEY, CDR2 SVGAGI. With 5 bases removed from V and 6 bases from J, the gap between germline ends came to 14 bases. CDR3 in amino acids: CASSQQGQGQPQHF. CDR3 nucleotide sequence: TGTGCCAGCAGTCAACAGGGTCAGGGTCAGCCCCAGCATTTT.

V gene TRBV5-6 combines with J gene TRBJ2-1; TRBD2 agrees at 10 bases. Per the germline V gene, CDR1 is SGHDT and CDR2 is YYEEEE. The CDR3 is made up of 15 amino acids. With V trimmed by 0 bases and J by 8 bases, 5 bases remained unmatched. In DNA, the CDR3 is TGTGCCAGCAGCTTGGGAGCGGGAGGGCCCTATGAGCAGTTCTTC. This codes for CASSLGAGGPYEQFF.

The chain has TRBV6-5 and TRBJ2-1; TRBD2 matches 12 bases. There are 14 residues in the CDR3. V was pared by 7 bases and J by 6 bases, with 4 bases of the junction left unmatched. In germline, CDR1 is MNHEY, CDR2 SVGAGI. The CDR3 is CASTRLAGVNEQFF. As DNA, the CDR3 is TGTGCCAGCACCCGACTAGCGGGGGTCAATGAGCAGTTCTTC.

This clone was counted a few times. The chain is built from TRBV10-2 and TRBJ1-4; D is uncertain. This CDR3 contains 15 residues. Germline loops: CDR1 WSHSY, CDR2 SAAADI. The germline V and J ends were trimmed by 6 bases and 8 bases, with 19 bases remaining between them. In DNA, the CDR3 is TGCGCCAGCAGGGGGATTGTTGGTAGCGAAGAAAAACTGTTTTTT. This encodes CASRGIVGSEEKLFF.

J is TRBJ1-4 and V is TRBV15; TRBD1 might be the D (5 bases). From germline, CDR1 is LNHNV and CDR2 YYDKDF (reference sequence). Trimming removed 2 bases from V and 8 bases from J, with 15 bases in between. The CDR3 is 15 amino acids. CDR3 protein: CATSRSQQGGEKLFF. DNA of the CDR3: TGTGCCACCAGCAGATCCCAGCAGGGTGGGGAAAAACTGTTTTTT.

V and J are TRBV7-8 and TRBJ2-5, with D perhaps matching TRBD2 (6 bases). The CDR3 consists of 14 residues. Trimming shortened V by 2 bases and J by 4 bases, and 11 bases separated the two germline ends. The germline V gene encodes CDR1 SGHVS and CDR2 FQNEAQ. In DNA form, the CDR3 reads TGTGCCAGCAGCTTAACGGGAGTAGGAGAGACCCAGTACTTC. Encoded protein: CASSLTGVGETQYF.

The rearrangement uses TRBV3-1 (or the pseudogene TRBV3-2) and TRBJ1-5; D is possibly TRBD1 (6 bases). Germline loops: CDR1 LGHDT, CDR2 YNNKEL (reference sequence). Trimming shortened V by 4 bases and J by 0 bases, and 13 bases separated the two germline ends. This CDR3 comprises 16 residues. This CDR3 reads CASSLGTLYSNQPQHF. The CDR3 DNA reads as TGTGCCAGCAGCCTGGGGACACTTTATAGCAATCAGCCCCAGCATTTT.

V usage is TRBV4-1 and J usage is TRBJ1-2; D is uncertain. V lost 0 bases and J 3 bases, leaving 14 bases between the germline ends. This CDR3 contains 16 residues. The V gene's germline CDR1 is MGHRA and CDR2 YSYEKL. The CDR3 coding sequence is TGCGCCAGCAGCCAAGAGGCCGCGGAAGGATACTATGGCTACACCTTC. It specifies CASSQEAAEGYYGYTF.

The CDR3 spells CASSRQGWNEQYF. The CDR3 nucleotides read TGCGCCAGCAGTCGACAGGGGTGGAACGAGCAGTACTTC. The V call is TRBV5-1, the J call TRBJ2-7, with 8 nucleotides matching TRBD1. V trimming: 5 bases; J trimming: 5 bases; junction bases outside the gene matches: 6. CDR3 length equals 13 residues. In germline, CDR1 is SGHRS, CDR2 YFSETQ.

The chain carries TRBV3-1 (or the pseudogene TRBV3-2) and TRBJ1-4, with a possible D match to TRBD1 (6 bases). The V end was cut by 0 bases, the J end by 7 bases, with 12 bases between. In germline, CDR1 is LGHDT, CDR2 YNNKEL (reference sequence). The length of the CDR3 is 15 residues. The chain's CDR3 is CASSQDGGVGEKLFF. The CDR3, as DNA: TGTGCCAGCAGCCAAGATGGGGGCGTTGGTGAAAAACTGTTTTTT.

CDR3 sequence reads: CAISSGRAYEQYF. The CDR3 region has the DNA TGTGCCATCTCTAGCGGGCGAGCCTACGAGCAGTACTTC. This chain uses TRBV10-3 with TRBJ2-7; 8 bases align to TRBD2. Per germline, CDR1 ENHRY and CDR2 SYGVKD. Trimming removed 8 bases from V and 2 bases from J; junction bases left unmatched: 5. This CDR3 has 13 amino acids.

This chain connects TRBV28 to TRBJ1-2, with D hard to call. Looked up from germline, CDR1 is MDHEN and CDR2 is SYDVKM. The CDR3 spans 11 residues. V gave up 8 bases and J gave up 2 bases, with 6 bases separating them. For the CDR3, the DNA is TGTGCCAGCTTCCGGAACTATGGCTACACCTTC. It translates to CASFRNYGYTF.

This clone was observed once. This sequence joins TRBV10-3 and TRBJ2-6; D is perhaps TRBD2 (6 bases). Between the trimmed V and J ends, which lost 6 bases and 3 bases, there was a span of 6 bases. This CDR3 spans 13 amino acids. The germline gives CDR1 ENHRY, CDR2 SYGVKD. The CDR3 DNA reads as TGTGCCATCAGGGGACTTGGGGCCAACGTCCTGACTTTC. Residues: CAIRGLGANVLTF.

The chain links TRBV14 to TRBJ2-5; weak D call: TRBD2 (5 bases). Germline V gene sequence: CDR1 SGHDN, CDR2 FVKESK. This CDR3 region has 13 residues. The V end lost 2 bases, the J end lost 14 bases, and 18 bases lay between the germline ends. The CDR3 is CASSQNTGKSVYF. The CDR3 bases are TGTGCCAGCAGCCAAAATACGGGGAAGTCCGTTTACTTC.

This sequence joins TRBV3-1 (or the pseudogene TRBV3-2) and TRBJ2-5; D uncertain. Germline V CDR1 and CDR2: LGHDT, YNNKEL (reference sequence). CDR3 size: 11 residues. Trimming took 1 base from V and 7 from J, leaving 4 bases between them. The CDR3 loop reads CASSQAGTQYF. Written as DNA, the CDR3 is TGTGCCAGCAGCCAAGCGGGGACCCAGTACTTC.

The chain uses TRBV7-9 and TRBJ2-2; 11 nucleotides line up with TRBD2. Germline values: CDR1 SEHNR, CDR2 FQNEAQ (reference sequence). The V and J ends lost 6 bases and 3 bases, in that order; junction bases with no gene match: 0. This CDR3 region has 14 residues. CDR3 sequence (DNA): TGTGCCAGCAGACTAGCGGGAGACACCGGGGAGCTGTTTTTT. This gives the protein CASRLAGDTGELFF.

CDR3 loop: CASSPAGGYEQYF. CDR3 bases: TGTGCCAGCAGCCCCGCGGGCGGCTACGAGCAGTACTTC. This chain links TRBV7-2 with TRBJ2-7; D perhaps matches TRBD2 (5 bases). The CDR3 consists of 13 residues. Germline assignment: CDR1 SGHTA and CDR2 FQGNSA. Trimming took 5 bases from V and 3 from J, leaving 11 bases between them.

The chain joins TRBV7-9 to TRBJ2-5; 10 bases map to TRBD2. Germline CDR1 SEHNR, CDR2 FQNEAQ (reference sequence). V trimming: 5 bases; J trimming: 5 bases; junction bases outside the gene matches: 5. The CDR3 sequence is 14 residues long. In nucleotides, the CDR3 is TGTGCCAGCAGCGGAAGCGGGAGGGGTGAGACCCAGTACTTC. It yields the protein CASSGSGRGETQYF.

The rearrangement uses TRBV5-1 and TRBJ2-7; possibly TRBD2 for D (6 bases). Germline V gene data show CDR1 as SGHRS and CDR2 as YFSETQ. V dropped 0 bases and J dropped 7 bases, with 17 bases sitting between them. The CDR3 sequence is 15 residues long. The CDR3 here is CASSLALAPAGEQYF. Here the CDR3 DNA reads TGCGCCAGCAGCTTGGCCTTAGCCCCCGCGGGGGAGCAGTACTTC.

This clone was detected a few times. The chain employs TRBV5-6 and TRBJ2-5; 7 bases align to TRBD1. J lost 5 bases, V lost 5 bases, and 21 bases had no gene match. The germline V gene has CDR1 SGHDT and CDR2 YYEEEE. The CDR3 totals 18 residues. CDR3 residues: CASRTGWELTGREETQYF. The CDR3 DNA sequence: TGTGCCAGCAGGACTGGCTGGGAGTTGACAGGGCGCGAGGAGACCCAGTACTTC.

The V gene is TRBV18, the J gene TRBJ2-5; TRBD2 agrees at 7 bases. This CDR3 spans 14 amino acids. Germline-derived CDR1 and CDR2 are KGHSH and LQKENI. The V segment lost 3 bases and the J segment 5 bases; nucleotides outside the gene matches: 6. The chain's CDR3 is CASSPALAEETQYF. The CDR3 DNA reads TGTGCCAGCTCACCGGCTCTAGCGGAGGAGACCCAGTACTTC.

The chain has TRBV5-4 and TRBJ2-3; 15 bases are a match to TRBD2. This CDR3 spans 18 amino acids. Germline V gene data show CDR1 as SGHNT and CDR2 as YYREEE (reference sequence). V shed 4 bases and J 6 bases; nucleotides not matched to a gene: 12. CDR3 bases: TGTGCCAGCAGCCAAATGTTGGGACTAGCGGGAGGAGGGGATACGCAGTATTTT. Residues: CASSQMLGLAGGGDTQYF.